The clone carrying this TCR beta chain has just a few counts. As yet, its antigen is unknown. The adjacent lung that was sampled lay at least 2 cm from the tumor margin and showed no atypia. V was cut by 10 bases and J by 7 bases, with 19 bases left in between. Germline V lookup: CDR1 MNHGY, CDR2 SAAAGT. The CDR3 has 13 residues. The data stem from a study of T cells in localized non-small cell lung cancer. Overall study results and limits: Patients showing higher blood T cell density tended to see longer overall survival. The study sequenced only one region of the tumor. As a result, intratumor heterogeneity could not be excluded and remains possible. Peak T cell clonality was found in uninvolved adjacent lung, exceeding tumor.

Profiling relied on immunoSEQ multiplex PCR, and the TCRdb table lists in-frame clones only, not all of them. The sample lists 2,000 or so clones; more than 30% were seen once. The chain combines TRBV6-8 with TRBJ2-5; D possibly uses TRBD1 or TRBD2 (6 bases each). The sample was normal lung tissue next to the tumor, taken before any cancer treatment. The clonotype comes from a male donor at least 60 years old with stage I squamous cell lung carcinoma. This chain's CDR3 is CATYRDRGGTQYF. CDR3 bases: TGTGCCACCTACAGGGACCGGGGAGGGACCCAGTACTTC.